This T cell receptor beta chain was recovered during a study of T cells in Graves' hyperthyroidism and ophthalmopathy. Patients between 18 and 65 years old had hyperthyroidism, newly diagnosed and lasting under 2 months. Diagnostic assessment was based on clinical symptoms, serum thyroxine and TRAb, thyroid ultrasound and orbital computed tomography. The investigators amplified TCR beta CDR3 regions from RNA transcripts. HTBI primers drove first-round RT-PCR of the TCR CDR3. From the multiplex PCR reads, TCRdb called clonotypes with MiXCR, one entry per CDR3 protein. The sample has more than 350,000 distinct CDR3 sequences, around 14% seen once; the top ten hold approximately 29%. CDR1 and CDR2 from the germline V gene are LNHNV and YYDKDF (reference sequence). CDR3 length: 18 amino acids. With V trimmed by 5 bases and J by 8 bases, 15 bases remained unmatched.

Sequenced material: blood. The TCR comes from a young woman with Graves' hyperthyroidism. This chain joins TRBV15 and TRBJ2-1, with 13 bases lining up with TRBD2. For the CDR3, the DNA is TGTGCCACCAGCTTGCGGACTAGCGGGGGAGCTTTCCCGTATGAGCAGTTCTTC. Its protein product is CATSLRTSGGAFPYEQFF.